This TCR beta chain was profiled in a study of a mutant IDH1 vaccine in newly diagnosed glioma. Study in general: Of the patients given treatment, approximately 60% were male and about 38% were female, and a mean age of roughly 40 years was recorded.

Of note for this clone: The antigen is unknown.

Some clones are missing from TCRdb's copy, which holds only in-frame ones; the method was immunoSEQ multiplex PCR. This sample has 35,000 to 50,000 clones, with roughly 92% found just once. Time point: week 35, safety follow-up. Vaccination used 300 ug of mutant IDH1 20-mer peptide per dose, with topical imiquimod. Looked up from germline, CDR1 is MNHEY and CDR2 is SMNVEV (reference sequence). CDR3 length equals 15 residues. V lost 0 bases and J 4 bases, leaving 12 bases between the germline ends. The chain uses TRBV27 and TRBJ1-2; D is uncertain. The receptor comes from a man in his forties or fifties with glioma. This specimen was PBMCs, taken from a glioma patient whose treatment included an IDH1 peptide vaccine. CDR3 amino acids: CASSLSGRAAYGYTF. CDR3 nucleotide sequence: TGTGCCAGCAGTTTATCCGGTCGCGCTGCCTATGGCTACACCTTC.